This T cell receptor (beta chain) was captured by sequencing in a study of OX40 agonist ivuxolimab in advanced cancers. The CDR3 runs to 13 residues. V lost 1 base, J lost 7 bases, and 4 bases stayed unmatched. Germline V gene data show CDR1 as GTSNPN and CDR2 as SVGIG (reference sequence). Only in-frame clones appear in the TCRdb table, and some are missing; sequencing was by immunoSEQ multiplex PCR. The table lists about 93,000 clones, about 90% of them singletons, with roughly 0.5% in the top ten. The source material was CD4+ or CD8+ T cells sorted from blood, sampled in a trial of the OX40 agonist ivuxolimab. This sequence joins TRBV30 and TRBJ1-5; 7 bases are shared with TRBD1. This TCR derives from an adult with an advanced solid tumor such as melanoma, head and neck, liver or kidney cancer. The CDR3 sequence is CAWSADREQPQHF. CDR3 DNA sequence: TGTGCCTGGAGTGCAGACAGGGAACAGCCCCAGCATTTT.